This T cell receptor beta chain is drawn from a study of shared T cell receptors in the human thymus. Measured with immunoSEQ multiplex PCR; TCRdb has only the in-frame clones, and not every one. The sample carries 550,000 to 800,000 clones, roughly 88% recorded once. This CDR3 is built from 16 residues. With V trimmed by 2 bases and J by 9 bases, 10 bases remained unmatched. Looked up from germline, CDR1 is MNHEY and CDR2 is SVGAGI. The same data also contributed to another study, on human thymus T cells. That work states: Healthy Finnish infants undergoing corrective surgery for congenital heart defects were used as donors. Corrective heart surgery yielded the resections from which the thymus tissue came. Thymic and blood repertoires seemed to favor certain V and J genes.

The rearrangement uses TRBV6-5 and TRBJ2-1, with 10 bases lining up with TRBD2. The TCR was taken from a girl in the first two years of life with a congenital heart defect. Sequencing was done on a sample of thymocytes. Here the CDR3 DNA reads TGTGCCAGCAGTTACGATAGAGCGGGGGGGCCCGTTGAGCAGTTCTTC. It codes for CASSYDRAGGPVEQFF.